This T cell receptor beta chain is from a study of blood T cell repertoires in COVID-19. Study background: Material from acute and convalescent COVID-19 was sourced from the United States, Italy and Spain. Sources were T cells, B-cell-depleted T cells, or PBMCs; the material itself was cDNA or gDNA.

TCRdb's copy holds only in-frame clones and misses some; the assay was immunoSEQ multiplex PCR. Found here are just under 80,000 clones, roughly 85% of them singletons; the top ten hold around a third. Specimen: peripheral blood. The clonotype originates from a woman between 65 and 79 years old with acute or convalescent COVID-19.

The CDR3 DNA is TGCAGCGTTGAAATTAAAGGGACACTCATGAACACTGAAGCTTTCTTT. This gives the protein CSVEIKGTLMNTEAFF. The rearrangement uses TRBV29-1 and TRBJ1-1; tentatively, D is TRBD1 (6 bases). Trimming pared 2 bases from V and 0 bases from J, leaving 16 bases between. The CDR3 consists of 16 residues. Looked up from germline, CDR1 is SQVTM and CDR2 is ANQGSEA.